This paragraph covers one T cell receptor beta chain sequence. Original processing notes: Estimation of nucleated cell counts was performed using reference gene primer amplification. The data were produced by immunoSEQ multiplex PCR, yet TCRdb's version contains in-frame clones alone and is incomplete. V and J calls and clone size follow that table, whereas D and trimming were derived from the DNA. Among some 68,000 clones, more than 85% were seen once, and the ten largest hold 7.3%. Germline V gives CDR1 KGHSH, CDR2 LQKENI. Germline trimming cut 3 bases from V and 3 bases from J; bases unmatched to any gene: 2. The CDR3 has 13 residues. This specimen belongs to a study of blood T cell repertoires in COVID-19.

The chain links TRBV18 to TRBJ2-7, with TRBD1 matching over 7 bases. This clonotype originated in a middle-aged man with COVID-19, enrolled during active disease. Sample: peripheral blood. The CDR3 sequence: CASSPGQSYEQYF. In nucleotides, the CDR3 is TGTGCCAGCTCACCGGGACAGAGCTACGAGCAGTACTTC.